Presented here are 8 T cell receptor beta chains from one specimen sequenced in a study of shared clonotypes between healthy human individuals (dated by TCRdb to about 2020). The method behind the library was the immunoSEQ multiplex PCR assay. TCRdb holds this immuneACCESS table with in-frame rearrangements only. Some clones are missing; in checked studies, unresolved V genes explain under half, and the rest has no known cause. In this sample the table shows about 820,000 clones, more than 85% of which occur a single time. The ten most abundant clones make up around 24% of the sample. For the CD8 naive samples, CD45RO-negative cells were positively selected for CCR7, yielding a CD45RA+CCR7+ population from which TemRA cells were excluded. Sequencing was done on a sample of naive CD8+ T cells sorted from blood. This specimen's cell subset or site label, per the study, means: CD45RA+CCR7+. The receptors were gathered from a man aged 25 to 45 in good health.

The V gene is TRBV4-2, the J gene TRBJ2-1; 13 nucleotides align to TRBD2. The V gene's germline CDR1 is LGHNA and CDR2 YNFKEQ. V shed 2 bases, J shed 5 bases, and the junction held 15 bases outside the gene matches. CDR3 size: 20 residues. The CDR3 sequence: CASSQYAEKILAGGDNEQFF. The CDR3 coding sequence is TGTGCCAGCAGCCAATACGCCGAAAAGATACTAGCGGGAGGGGACAATGAGCAGTTCTTC.

The rearrangement uses TRBV7-6 and TRBJ2-7, with D unresolved. V lost 1 base, J lost 5 bases, and 21 bases lay in between. Germline assignment: CDR1 SGHVS and CDR2 FNYEAQ. The CDR3 sequence is 17 residues long. The CDR3 loop is CASSLGPYRYASDEQYF. The CDR3 region has the DNA TGTGCCAGCAGCTTAGGGCCCTATAGATACGCTTCCGACGAGCAGTACTTC.

This chain links TRBV9 with TRBJ1-1, with 7 bases identical to TRBD1. The germline CDR1 and CDR2 sequences are SGDLS and YYNGEE. The CDR3 contains 12 residues. J was trimmed by 6 bases and V by 6 bases; bases with no gene match: 5. DNA of the CDR3: TGTGCCAGCACCAGGACAGGTTCTGAAGCTTTCTTT. This codes for CASTRTGSEAFF.

This rearrangement joins TRBV28 to TRBJ2-1, with 13 positions matching TRBD2. The CDR3 runs to 19 residues. J was trimmed by 9 bases and V by 6 bases; bases with no gene match: 20. Per germline, CDR1 MDHEN and CDR2 SYDVKM. CDR3 region: CASSLFVVTSGLAGLEQFF. As DNA, the CDR3 is TGTGCCAGCAGCCTTTTCGTCGTGACTTCGGGACTAGCGGGACTTGAGCAGTTCTTC.

V gene TRBV4-1 combines with J gene TRBJ2-2; D is uncertain. Germline lookup yields CDR1 MGHRA and CDR2 YSYEKL. This CDR3 has 14 residues. V was shortened by 3 bases and J by 1 base, with 6 bases between the two germline ends. The CDR3 reads CASSHLMNTGELFF. As DNA, the CDR3 is TGCGCCAGCAGCCATCTTATGAACACCGGGGAGCTGTTTTTT.

This rearrangement joins TRBV27 to TRBJ2-1; TRBD2 agrees at 9 bases. The V segment lost 0 bases and the J segment 7 bases; nucleotides outside the gene matches: 4. Looked up from germline, CDR1 is MNHEY and CDR2 is SMNVEV (reference sequence). The CDR3 extends over 15 amino acids. The CDR3 nucleotides read TGTGCCAGCAGTTTATCGCCGGGACTAGCAAATGAGCAGTTCTTC. Residues: CASSLSPGLANEQFF.

The rearrangement links TRBV7-2 to TRBJ2-7; 16 positions match TRBD2. This CDR3 contains 17 residues. V was pared by 1 base and J by 1 base, with 1 base of the junction left unmatched. CDR1 and CDR2 from the germline V gene are SGHTA and FQGNSA. The CDR3 nucleotides are TGTGCCAGCAGCTTAGTGGGACTAGCGGGAGGGTCCTACGAGCAGTACTTC. Amino acid sequence: CASSLVGLAGGSYEQYF.

This sequence joins TRBV5-1 and TRBJ2-1; 7 bases match TRBD2. The CDR3 has 16 amino acids. Germline V gene sequence: CDR1 SGHRS, CDR2 YFSETQ. V shed 3 bases and J 0 bases; nucleotides not matched to a gene: 6. The CDR3 sequence: CASSWASGSSYNEQFF. For the CDR3, the DNA is TGCGCCAGCAGCTGGGCTAGCGGCAGCTCCTACAATGAGCAGTTCTTC.